One sample yielded the 21 T cell receptor beta chains listed below, sequenced in a study of CD8 T cells in Susac syndrome. RNA totalling about 0.5 to 1 ug underwent reverse transcription with random hexamers. One entry per CDR3 protein results from TCRdb running MiXCR on the immunoSEQ multiplex PCR reads. The table has under 95,000 distinct CDR3 sequences, approximately 95% seen once. Material: CD8+ T cells from PBMCs. The receptors come from a human donor with Susac syndrome.

The V call is TRBV20-1, the J call TRBJ2-7; 12 bases map to TRBD2. The CDR3 is 15 amino acids. The V segment lost 6 bases and the J segment 2 bases; nucleotides outside the gene matches: 8. Germline assignment: CDR1 DFQATT and CDR2 SNEGSKA (reference sequence). This chain's CDR3 is CSASTTSGRPYEQYF. CDR3 in DNA: TGCAGTGCCTCTACGACTAGCGGGAGACCCTACGAGCAGTACTTC.

V and J are TRBV28 and TRBJ2-3; maybe TRBD2 (7 bases). The germline V gene has CDR1 MDHEN and CDR2 SYDVKM. CDR3 size: 16 residues. V shed 4 bases and J shed 4 bases, with 18 bases lying between them. This chain's CDR3 is CASSSGVAGVADTQYF. The CDR3 DNA is TGTGCCAGCAGTTCAGGGGTAGCGGGCGTAGCAGATACGCAGTATTTT.

The chain uses TRBV24-1 and TRBJ2-1; D possibly matches TRBD1 or TRBD2 (5 bases each). The V gene's germline CDR1 is KGHDR and CDR2 SFDVKD. The CDR3 extends over 13 amino acids. Between the trimmed V and J ends, which lost 7 bases and 5 bases, there was a span of 11 bases. CDR3 sequence reads: CATSGTVDNEQFF. The CDR3 DNA follows: TGTGCCACCAGCGGGACGGTCGACAATGAGCAGTTCTTC.

The V and J genes are TRBV20-1 and TRBJ2-7; D assignment may be TRBD1 or TRBD2 (5 bases each). V was trimmed by 7 bases and J by 2 bases, leaving 15 bases between them. The CDR3 sequence is 13 residues long. CDR1 and CDR2 (germline): DFQATT, SNEGSKA (reference sequence). The CDR3 DNA reads as TGCAGTGTCCCCGGGACCATGGCCTACGAGCAGTACTTC. Amino acids: CSVPGTMAYEQYF.

The rearrangement uses TRBV25-1 and TRBJ2-1; 7 bases are shared with TRBD2. V shed 5 bases, J shed 6 bases, and the junction held 4 bases outside the gene matches. Per germline, CDR1 MGHDK and CDR2 SYGVNS. This CDR3 is built from 13 residues. CDR3 nucleotides: TGTGCCAGCAGTATGAGCGGGGCCAATGAGCAGTTCTTC. It translates to CASSMSGANEQFF.

The chain combines TRBV2 with TRBJ2-7; D perhaps matches TRBD1 (6 bases). Germline CDR1 is SNHLY and CDR2 is FYNNEI. The V end was cut by 5 bases, the J end by 1 base, with 12 bases between. This CDR3 has 14 residues. The CDR3 is CASSPQGLSYEQYF. CDR3 DNA: TGTGCCAGCAGTCCGCAGGGGTTATCCTACGAGCAGTACTTC.

Written as DNA, the CDR3 is TGTGCCAGCAGCTTGGGTGTTAGGCTTAACACCGGGGAGCTGTTTTTT. It translates to CASSLGVRLNTGELFF. The chain has TRBV5-6 and TRBJ2-2, with unresolved D. The CDR3 consists of 16 residues. Germline CDR1 reads SGHDT; CDR2 reads YYEEEE. Trimming removed 0 bases from V and 2 bases from J, with 11 bases in between.

The rearrangement links TRBV28 to TRBJ2-1; 10 bases map to TRBD2. In germline, CDR1 is MDHEN, CDR2 SYDVKM. The CDR3 runs 13 residues. In DNA, the CDR3 is TGTCTAGCGGGGGATTTGGGTCGGGATGAGCAGTTCTTC. Translated, it gives CLAGDLGRDEQFF.

The count of this clonotype is one. The rearrangement uses TRBV12-3 or TRBV12-4 and TRBJ2-5, with 10 bases fitting TRBD2. The length of the CDR3 is 15 residues. Germline trimming cut 5 bases from V and 4 bases from J; bases unmatched to any gene: 7. The CDR3, as DNA: TGTGCCAGCAGTGGGGAAGTAGCGGGAGGAGAGACCCAGTACTTC. It yields the protein CASSGEVAGGETQYF.

This chain uses TRBV12-3 or TRBV12-4 with TRBJ2-3; a weak D match, TRBD1 (7 bases). V was pared by 4 bases and J by 10 bases, with 15 bases between. This CDR3 has 13 residues. In DNA, the CDR3 is TGTGCCAGCAGTTACGACAGGGAGGCCGCGCAGTATTTT. The encoded protein is CASSYDREAAQYF.

This clonotype has a handful of counts. The V call is TRBV7-8, the J call TRBJ1-4, with 10 bases fitting TRBD1. The CDR3 has 14 amino acids. Germline-derived CDR1 and CDR2 are SGHVS and FQNEAQ. Trimming cost V 3 bases and J 6 bases; bases outside gene matches: 1. The CDR3 sequence is CASSFGTGDEKLFF. The CDR3 region has the DNA TGTGCCAGCAGCTTTGGGACAGGGGATGAAAAACTGTTTTTT.

This chain links TRBV20-1 with TRBJ2-7, with 7 bases aligning to TRBD2. The junction had 5 bases not matched to a gene; V was cut back by 1 base and J by 2 bases. Germline values: CDR1 DFQATT, CDR2 SNEGSKA (reference sequence). The CDR3 contains 14 residues. In nucleotides, the CDR3 is TGCAGTGCTAGAGCCAGCGGGAACGCCTACGAGCAGTACTTC. Protein: CSARASGNAYEQYF.

CDR3 bases: TGCAGTGCTCAGGGACAGGGCGGAGGAGGCTACACCTTC. Amino acids: CSAQGQGGGGYTF. This chain connects TRBV20-1 to TRBJ1-2; 9 bases fit TRBD1. Per the germline V gene, CDR1 is DFQATT and CDR2 is SNEGSKA (reference sequence). The CDR3 covers 13 residues. V shed 5 bases, J shed 8 bases, and the junction held 9 bases outside the gene matches.

V usage is TRBV3-1 and J usage is TRBJ2-7; D gene ambiguous. The CDR3 runs to 14 residues. From germline, CDR1 is LGHDT and CDR2 YNNKEL (reference sequence). Trimming removed 5 bases at V and 3 bases at J, with 14 bases between. DNA for the CDR3: TGTGCCAGCAGCTCTACTGCACGAGACTACGAGCAGTACTTC. It is translated as CASSSTARDYEQYF.

The V call is TRBV9, the J call TRBJ2-3; maybe TRBD2 (5 bases). The V gene's germline CDR1 is SGDLS and CDR2 YYNGEE. V gave up 10 bases and J gave up 2 bases, with 17 bases separating them. The CDR3 totals 14 residues. For the CDR3, the DNA is TGTGCCTCGACTGCGGGCTCGTACACAGATACGCAGTATTTT. Its translation is CASTAGSYTDTQYF. The entire variable domain, with the rest obtained from reference TRBV9 and TRBJ2-3, is as follows: DSGVTQTPKHLITATGQRVTLRCSPRSGDLSVYWYQQSLDQGLQFLIQYYNGEERAKGNILERFSAQQFPDLHSELNLSSLELGDSALYFCASTAGSYTDTQYFGPGTRLTVL.

The chain employs TRBV3-1 and TRBJ1-1; D is unresolved. This CDR3 has 13 residues. Germline loops: CDR1 LGHDT, CDR2 YNNKEL (reference sequence). V shed 4 bases and J shed 1 base, with 7 bases lying between them. The DNA of the CDR3 is TGTGCCAGCAGCCGCCCAGGGAACACTGAAGCTTTCTTT. Translation: CASSRPGNTEAFF.

The chain joins TRBV7-9 to TRBJ2-2; TRBD2 agrees at 12 bases. J lost 2 bases, V lost 5 bases, and 12 bases had no gene match. This CDR3 region has 19 residues. The germline V gene encodes CDR1 SEHNR and CDR2 FQNEAQ (reference sequence). CDR3 DNA: TGTGCCAGCAGCCGACCGGGACTAGCGGGCCCAACAAACACCGGGGAGCTGTTTTTT. Encoded protein: CASSRPGLAGPTNTGELFF.

The chain is built from TRBV27 and TRBJ1-1; perhaps TRBD1 as D (5 bases). Germline V gives CDR1 MNHEY, CDR2 SMNVEV (reference sequence). The CDR3 length is 14 residues. V lost 0 bases and J lost 5, with 10 bases in between. This CDR3 reads CASSLSRGGTEAFF. The DNA for the CDR3 is TGTGCCAGCAGTTTATCTAGGGGTGGAACTGAAGCTTTCTTT.

CDR3 amino acids: CASSPGTSGQETQYF. Here the CDR3 DNA reads TGTGCCAGCAGTCCCGGGACTAGCGGACAAGAGACCCAGTACTTC. The rearrangement uses TRBV27 and TRBJ2-5; 11 nucleotides align to TRBD2. CDR1 is MNHEY, CDR2 SMNVEV, per germline (reference sequence). The junction had 4 bases not matched to a gene; V was cut back by 5 bases and J by 2 bases. The CDR3 is made up of 15 amino acids.

This clonotype was picked up one time. This chain uses TRBV6-5 with TRBJ2-1, with D unclear. There are 12 residues in the CDR3. Germline V gives CDR1 MNHEY, CDR2 SVGAGI. V was clipped by 5 bases and J by 14 bases, with 16 bases between them. CDR3 nucleotides: TGTGCCAGCAGTGCCCCCGACTTGTCGGAGTTCTTC. Protein product: CASSAPDLSEFF.

The gene calls are TRBV7-6 and TRBJ2-7; D call uncertain. V lost 4 bases and J lost 7, with 8 bases in between. The CDR3 spans 11 residues. Germline CDR1 and CDR2: SGHVS and FNYEAQ. The CDR3 reads CASSSDGEQYF. CDR3 sequence (DNA): TGTGCCAGCAGCTCGGACGGGGAGCAGTACTTC.